What follows is one TCR beta chain and its context. This specimen comes from a study of T-cell memory formation after mild COVID-19. About the research overall: Each donor largely had its own TCR clusters.

This CDR3 has 14 residues. Losses at the gene ends were 6 bases for V and 6 bases for J; bases not matched to a gene: 4. Per the germline V gene, CDR1 is SGHTA and CDR2 is FQGNSA. From 5'RACE with constant-segment primers came TCR alpha and TCR beta cDNA libraries that carried sample barcodes and UMIs. One entry per CDR3 protein, called by TCRdb with MiXCR from the 5' RACE reads. The table shows 150,000 to 200,000 distinct CDR3 sequences, with approximately 10% occurring only once. This chain joins TRBV7-2 and TRBJ2-4; 11 bases match TRBD1. The sequencing sample was made of PBMCs or a T cell subset sorted from them (not recorded which). The TCR originated in a man aged 18 to 29 who had mild COVID-19 (a few samples of this study predate the infection). Cell type and time point are not known. The DNA for the CDR3 is TGTGCCAGCAGGGGGACAGGGGGAGGAAACATTCAGTACTTC. The encoded protein is CASRGTGGGNIQYF.